The clone carrying this T cell receptor (beta chain) was detected many times. The antigen remains unidentified. The junction had 11 bases not matched to a gene; V was cut back by 5 bases and J by 6 bases. This CDR3 comprises 15 residues. The germline gives CDR1 MNHNS, CDR2 SASEGT. These data are taken from a study of CD8 T cells in ankylosing spondylitis. 5'-RACE, quantitative and with molecular barcodes, yielded the TCR beta libraries. MiXCR, run by TCRdb on the 5' RACE reads, gives a single entry per CDR3 protein. This sample yields 250,000 to 300,000 distinct CDR3 sequences, of which 15% to 25% are seen a single time; roughly 8% belongs to the top ten. Study outcomes and limitations: A TCR beta motif of roughly 8 highly homologous variants appeared characteristic of ankylosing spondylitis blood. Significantly higher representation of disease-linked clones was reported for matched ankylosing spondylitis synovial fluid. Disease-linked clones were found to be CD8+ and relatively rare in peripheral blood.

The specimen sequenced was blood, either unsorted or a sorted T cell fraction (not recorded which). This TCR was sampled from a male donor with ankylosing spondylitis or in good health (not recorded which). V gene TRBV6-1 combines with J gene TRBJ2-3; 7 nucleotides line up with TRBD2. The CDR3 is CASSTGGALMDTQYF. CDR3 DNA: TGTGCCAGCAGTACGGGGGGTGCCCTCATGGATACGCAGTATTTT.